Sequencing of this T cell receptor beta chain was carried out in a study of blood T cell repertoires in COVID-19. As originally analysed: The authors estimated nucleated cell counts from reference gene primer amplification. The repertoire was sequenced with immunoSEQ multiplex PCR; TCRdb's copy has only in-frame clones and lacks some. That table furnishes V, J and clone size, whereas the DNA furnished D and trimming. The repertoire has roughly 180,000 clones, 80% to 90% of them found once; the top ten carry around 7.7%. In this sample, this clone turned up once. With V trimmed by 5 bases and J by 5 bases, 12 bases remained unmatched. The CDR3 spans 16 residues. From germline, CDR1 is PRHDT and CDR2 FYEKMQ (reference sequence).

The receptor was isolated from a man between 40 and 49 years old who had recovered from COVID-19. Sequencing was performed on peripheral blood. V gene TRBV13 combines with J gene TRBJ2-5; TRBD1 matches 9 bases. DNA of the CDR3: TGTGCCAGCAGCAATCCCGGGACAGGGTCTGGGGAGACCCAGTACTTC. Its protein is CASSNPGTGSGETQYF. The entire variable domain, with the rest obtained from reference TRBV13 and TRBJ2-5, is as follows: AAGVIQSPRHLIKEKRETATLKCYPIPRHDTVYWYQQGPGQDPQFLISFYEKMQSDKGSIPDRFSAQQFSDYHSELNMSSLELGDSALYFCASSNPGTGSGETQYFGPGTRLLVL.